This T cell receptor (beta chain) was found in a study of T cells after yellow fever vaccination. In this sample, this clonotype turned up many times. Its antigen is currently unknown. TCRdb redid the calling of the 5' RACE reads with MiXCR, one entry per CDR3 protein. In the table there are around 300,000 distinct CDR3 sequences, approximately 4% of which are singletons. General study findings and limits: Most primary-vaccination clones reappeared after the booster (approximately 96% CD4, roughly 88% CD8).

V dropped 5 bases and J dropped 8; count of bases not matched to a gene: 9. The CDR3 loop spans 15 amino acids. Per germline, CDR1 SQVTM and CDR2 ANQGSEA. The chain has TRBV29-1 and TRBJ2-1; 13 bases agree with TRBD2. The origin of this receptor is a man aged 18 to 29 who received the YFV17D yellow fever vaccine. Sequencing was performed on PBMCs, taken 15 days after the yellow fever booster vaccination. CDR3 bases: TGCAGCGTTTGGACTAGCGGGGGTTTTATATATGAGCAGTTCTTC. It specifies CSVWTSGGFIYEQFF.